The 9 T cell receptor beta chains below were found in one sample sequenced in a study of shared clonotypes between healthy human individuals. Sequencing used immunoSEQ multiplex PCR; TCRdb keeps in-frame clones, though not all of them. Of 2,500,000 or so clones listed, just over 90% were seen once; the top ten hold roughly 0.14%. The sample consisted of naive CD4+ T cells sorted from blood. Subset here: CD45RA+ positively selected. All receptors derive from a young man in good health.

J is TRBJ2-3 and V is TRBV7-2; tentatively, D is TRBD2 (5 bases). Trimming cost V 2 bases and J 2 bases, with 11 bases left between them. Per the germline V gene, CDR1 is SGHTA and CDR2 is FQGNSA. This CDR3 region has 15 residues. CDR3 coding DNA: TGTGCCAGCAGCTTACGGTGGGAGACCACAGATACGCAGTATTTT. Amino acids: CASSLRWETTDTQYF.

The chain employs TRBV6-5 and TRBJ2-1; the match to TRBD2 covers 9 bases. This CDR3 has 15 residues. CDR1 is MNHEY and CDR2 is SVGAGI in the germline V gene. J was trimmed by 8 bases and V by 0 bases; bases with no gene match: 5. Here the CDR3 reads CASSYSAGGTYEQFF. In nucleotides, the CDR3 is TGTGCCAGCAGTTACTCTGCGGGAGGGACGTATGAGCAGTTCTTC.

The rearrangement joins TRBV19 to TRBJ2-1; the D gene could be TRBD1 or TRBD2 (5 bases each). CDR1 is LNHDA and CDR2 is SQIVND in the germline V gene (reference sequence). This CDR3 has 14 amino acids. The V and J ends lost 7 bases and 1 base respectively, with 11 bases between them. CDR3 region: CASKEEGSYNEQFF. CDR3 in DNA: TGTGCCAGTAAAGAAGAGGGGTCCTACAATGAGCAGTTCTTC.

The V and J genes are TRBV28 and TRBJ2-7; a weak D match, TRBD1 (5 bases). Per germline, CDR1 MDHEN and CDR2 SYDVKM. The CDR3 runs to 14 residues. Deletions cut 5 bases from V and 4 bases from J, with 15 bases between. CDR3 in amino acids: CASSRQGTQYEQYF. In nucleotides, the CDR3 is TGTGCCAGCAGTAGGCAGGGAACTCAATACGAGCAGTACTTC.

The chain joins TRBV2 to TRBJ2-7; weak D call: TRBD2 (5 bases). The CDR3 totals 12 residues. V lost 8 bases and J lost 2, with 10 bases in between. CDR1 and CDR2 (germline): SNHLY, FYNNEI. CDR3: CASGSGAYEQYF. CDR3 nucleotides: TGTGCCAGCGGTTCCGGGGCCTACGAGCAGTACTTC.

The chain joins TRBV12-5 to TRBJ2-7, with a weak D call TRBD2 (6 bases). There are 16 residues in the CDR3. Trimming removed 2 bases from V and 6 bases from J, with 20 bases in between. Looked up from germline, CDR1 is LGHNT and CDR2 is FRNRAP. CDR3 sequence (DNA): TGTGCTAGTGGTTTGATTCTCCCGGGGGTTCGCGGCGAGCAGTACTTC. Encoded protein: CASGLILPGVRGEQYF. Based on the CDR3 plus reference TRBV12-5 and TRBJ2-7, the full variable domain is DARVTQTPRHKVTEMGQEVTMRCQPILGHNTVFWYRQTMMQGLELLAYFRNRAPLDDSGMPKDRFSAEMPDATLATLKIQPSEPRDSAVYFCASGLILPGVRGEQYFGPGTRLTVT.

This clone was picked up a small number of times. V gene TRBV7-2 combines with J gene TRBJ1-5; maybe TRBD1 (6 bases). CDR1 is SGHTA, CDR2 FQGNSA, per germline. The CDR3 has 15 residues. Trimming removed 1 base at V and 0 bases at J, with 7 bases between. The CDR3 here is CASSLVDSSNQPQHF. In DNA form, the CDR3 reads TGTGCCAGCAGCTTAGTGGACAGTAGCAATCAGCCCCAGCATTTT. The variable domain in full, with the rest retrieved from reference TRBV7-2 and TRBJ1-5, is GAGVSQSPSNKVTEKGKDVELRCDPISGHTALYWYRQSLGQGLEFLIYFQGNSAPDKSGLPSDRFSAERTGGSVSTLTIQRTQQEDSAVYLCASSLVDSSNQPQHFGDGTRLSIL.

This rearrangement joins TRBV16 to TRBJ1-5; D gene ambiguous. Trimming shortened V by 4 bases and J by 3 bases, and 16 bases separated the two germline ends. The CDR3 spans 16 residues. CDR1 is KGHSY and CDR2 is FQNENV in the germline V gene. CDR3 in DNA: TGTGCCAGCAGCCTGACGGGCGCCGGCCCCAATCAGCCCCAGCATTTT. It specifies CASSLTGAGPNQPQHF.

The chain employs TRBV6-1 and TRBJ2-7; 9 bases are a match to TRBD1. The CDR3 loop spans 14 amino acids. Germline V gene data show CDR1 as MNHNS and CDR2 as SASEGT. Losses at the gene ends were 6 bases for V and 6 bases for J; bases not matched to a gene: 9. The CDR3 bases are TGTGCCAGCAGCTCGGGACAGGGAATGCTCGAGCAGTACTTC. Residues: CASSSGQGMLEQYF.